This TCR beta chain was captured in a study of CD8+ T cells in alopecia areata. Germline CDR1 and CDR2: MDHEN and SYDVKM. The CDR3 has 14 residues. V dropped 5 bases and J dropped 7 bases, with 17 bases sitting between them. Sequencing templates came from extracted RNA that was reverse transcribed into cDNA. Sequencing was performed with immunoSEQ multiplex PCR; in TCRdb, only in-frame clones are kept and a portion is missing. This sample has approximately 140,000 clones, with roughly 48% found just once. The sequence was obtained from a human donor with alopecia areata. The chain couples TRBV28 to TRBJ1-2; D unresolved. The sequenced sample consisted of CD4+ T cells sorted from blood. The CDR3 here is CASSPQRITLGYTF. For the CDR3, the DNA is TGTGCCAGCAGTCCTCAGAGAATCACGCTTGGCTACACCTTC.